Listed below are T cell receptor beta chains from one sample, sequenced in a study of human T cells and chemical hapten exposure. MiXCR was run by TCRdb on the RACE reads, yielding one entry per CDR3 protein. The table has roughly 380,000 distinct CDR3 sequences, around 5.5% seen once. Here the sequenced sample was whole blood, taken in connection with sensitization to the hapten diphenylcyclopropenone (DPC). These receptors originate from a woman aged 45-65 years with alopecia areata. Some clones in this sample may be carry-over from other donors' samples. The CDR3 runs from the conserved cysteine through the conserved F or W. D genes are given only for firm matches. Some rows mark clone size as missing; the rest say once, few, many or name a class of expanded clone.

>TRBV29-1|TRBD1|TRBJ2-5|many
CSVEDPDRGQETQYF
TGCAGCGTTGAAGATCCGGACAGGGGGCAAGAGACCCAGTACTTC
>TRBV6-2/TRBV6-3|NA|TRBJ2-3|many
CASSLHVRDTQYF
TGTGCCAGCAGCCTCCACGTCAGGGATACGCAGTATTTT
>TRBV3-1|NA|TRBJ2-3|many
CASSQSGKPPTDTQYF
TGTGCCAGCAGCCAATCTGGGAAGCCACCCACAGATACGCAGTATTTT
>TRBV5-4|NA|TRBJ2-3|NA
CASSRVVGGSTDTQYF
TGTGCCAGCAGCCGGGTAGTTGGGGGTAGCACAGATACGCAGTATTTT
>TRBV5-1|NA|TRBJ1-1|many
CASSLIRDTEAFF
TGCGCCAGCAGCTTGATACGTGACACTGAAGCTTTCTTT
>TRBV20-1|TRBD2|TRBJ2-5|many
CSAKTSSLTSEWGQETQYF
TGCAGTGCTAAGACATCCTCCCTCACTAGCGAGTGGGGGCAAGAGACCCAGTACTTC
>TRBV25-1|TRBD1|TRBJ1-1|few
CASSDRGEAEAFF
TGTGCCAGCAGTGACAGGGGGGAGGCTGAAGCTTTCTTT
>TRBV20-1|NA|TRBJ1-5|many
CSAKSGRNQPQHF
TGCAGTGCTAAATCGGGACGCAATCAGCCCCAGCATTTT
>TRBV20-1|NA|TRBJ1-6|many
CSAKETNNSPLHF
TGCAGTGCTAAAGAGACAAACAATTCACCCCTCCACTTT
>TRBV4-1|NA|TRBJ1-4|few
CASSQDATNEKLFF
TGCGCCAGCAGCCAGGACGCAACTAATGAAAAACTGTTTTTT
>TRBV12-3/TRBV12-4|NA|TRBJ2-2|many
CASRTGVAGELFF
TGTGCCAGCAGGACGGGGGTGGCCGGGGAGCTGTTTTTT
>TRBV5-1|NA|TRBJ2-3|few
CASSLAMDYTDTQYF
TGCGCCAGCAGCTTGGCCATGGACTACACAGATACGCAGTATTTT
>TRBV14|TRBD2|TRBJ2-3|few
CASSLTSANTDTQYF
TGTGCCAGCAGCCTAACTAGCGCGAACACAGATACGCAGTATTTT
>TRBV12-3/TRBV12-4|TRBD1|TRBJ2-3|many
CASSLARTGGTDTQYF
TGTGCCAGCAGTTTAGCCCGGACAGGGGGCACAGATACGCAGTATTTT
>TRBV30|NA|TRBJ2-2|NA
CAWSVRRTGTGELFF
TGTGCCTGGAGTGTACGCAGGACTGGGACCGGGGAGCTGTTTTTT
>TRBV12-3/TRBV12-4|NA|TRBJ2-2|few
CASIRGSNTGELFF
TGTGCCAGCATCCGGGGGTCGAACACCGGGGAGCTGTTTTTT
>TRBV18|NA|TRBJ1-1|few
CASSPLSGTANTEAFF
TGTGCCAGCTCACCTTTATCCGGGACGGCTAACACTGAAGCTTTCTTT